This T cell receptor beta chain was observed in a study of blood T cell repertoires in COVID-19. On the study more broadly: Acute and convalescent COVID-19 specimens originated in the United States, Italy and Spain. Sources were T cells, B-cell-depleted T cells, or PBMCs; the material itself was cDNA or gDNA.

As handled by the study authors: Using reference gene primer amplification, nucleated cell counts were estimated. TCRdb's table, derived via immunoSEQ multiplex PCR, lists solely in-frame clones and lacks some. V, J and clone size reflect that table, while D and trimming were determined from the DNA. The sample yields around 160,000 clones, around 86% seen once. The sequence derives from a man in his sixties with acute or convalescent COVID-19. Sequences were obtained from peripheral blood.

The CDR3 spells CASSLEGSSWYEQYF. CDR3 in DNA: TGTGCCAGCAGCTTAGAGGGTTCTAGCTGGTACGAGCAGTACTTC. The chain is built from TRBV7-2 and TRBJ2-7, with D possibly TRBD2 on 5 matching bases. CDR1 and CDR2 (germline): SGHTA, FQGNSA. The CDR3 is 15 amino acids. The ends were cut back, 1 base at V and 4 bases at J, with 14 bases in the middle.